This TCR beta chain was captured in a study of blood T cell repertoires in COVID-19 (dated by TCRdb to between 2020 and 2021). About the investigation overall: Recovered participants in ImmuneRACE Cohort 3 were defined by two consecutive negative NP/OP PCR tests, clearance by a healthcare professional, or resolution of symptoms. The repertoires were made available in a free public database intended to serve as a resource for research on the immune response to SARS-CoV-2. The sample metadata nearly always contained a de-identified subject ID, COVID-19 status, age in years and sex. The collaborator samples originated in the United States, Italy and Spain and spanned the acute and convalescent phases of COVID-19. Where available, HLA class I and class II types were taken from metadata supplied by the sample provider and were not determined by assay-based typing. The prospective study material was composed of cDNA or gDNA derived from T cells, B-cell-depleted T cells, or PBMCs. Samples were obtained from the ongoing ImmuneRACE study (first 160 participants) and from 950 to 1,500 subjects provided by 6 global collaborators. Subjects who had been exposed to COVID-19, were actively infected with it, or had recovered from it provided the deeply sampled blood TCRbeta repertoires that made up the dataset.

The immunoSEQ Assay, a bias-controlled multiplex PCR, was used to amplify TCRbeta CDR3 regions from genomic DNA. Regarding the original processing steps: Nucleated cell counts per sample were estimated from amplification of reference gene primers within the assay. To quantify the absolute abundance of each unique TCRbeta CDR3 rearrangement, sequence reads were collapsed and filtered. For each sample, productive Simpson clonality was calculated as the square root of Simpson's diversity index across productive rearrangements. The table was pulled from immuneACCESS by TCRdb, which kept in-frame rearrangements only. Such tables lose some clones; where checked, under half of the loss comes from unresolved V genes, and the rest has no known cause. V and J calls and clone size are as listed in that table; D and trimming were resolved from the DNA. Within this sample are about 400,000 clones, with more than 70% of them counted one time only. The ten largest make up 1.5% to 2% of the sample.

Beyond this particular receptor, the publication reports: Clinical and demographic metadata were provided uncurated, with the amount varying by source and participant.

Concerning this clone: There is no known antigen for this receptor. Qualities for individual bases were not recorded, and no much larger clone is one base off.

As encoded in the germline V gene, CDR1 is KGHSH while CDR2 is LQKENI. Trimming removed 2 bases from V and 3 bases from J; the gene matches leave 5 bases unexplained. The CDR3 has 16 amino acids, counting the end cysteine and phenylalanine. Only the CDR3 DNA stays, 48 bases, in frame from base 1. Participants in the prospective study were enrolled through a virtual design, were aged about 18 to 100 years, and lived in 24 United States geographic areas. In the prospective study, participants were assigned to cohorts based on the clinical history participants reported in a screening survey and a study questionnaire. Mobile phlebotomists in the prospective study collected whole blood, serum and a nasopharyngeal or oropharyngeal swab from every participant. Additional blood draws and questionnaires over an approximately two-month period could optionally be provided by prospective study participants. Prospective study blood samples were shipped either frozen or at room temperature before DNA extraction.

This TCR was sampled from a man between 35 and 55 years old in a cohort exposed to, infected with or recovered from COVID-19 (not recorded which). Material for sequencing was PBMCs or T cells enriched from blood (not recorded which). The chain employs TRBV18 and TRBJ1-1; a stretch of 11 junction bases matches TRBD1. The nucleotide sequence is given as TGTGCCAGCTCACCAAGGACAGGGGGCTCTGACACTGAAGCTTTCTTT. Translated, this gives CASSPRTGGSDTEAFF.